These 27 T cell receptor beta chains were all obtained from the same sample, sequenced in a study of cytomegalovirus exposure and HLA in healthy donors. 13 Jbeta primers and 60 Vbeta primers were used for the PCR. Using immunoSEQ multiplex PCR, the repertoire was profiled, and TCRdb retains in-frame clones only, with some absent. The table has under 150,000 clones, 80% seen once. Sample: PBMCs. The origin of the receptors is a man aged 25 to 40 in good health and CMV-seronegative.

V usage is TRBV5-4 and J usage is TRBJ2-3; a possible D gene is TRBD2 (6 bases). The CDR3 has 16 amino acids. The V end lost 0 bases, the J end lost 2 bases, and 13 bases lay between the germline ends. Germline V gives CDR1 SGHNT, CDR2 YYREEE (reference sequence). The CDR3 region is CASSLGLGRTTDTQYF. The CDR3 DNA follows: TGTGCCAGCAGCTTGGGACTAGGTAGAACCACAGATACGCAGTATTTT.

V and J are TRBV10-3 and TRBJ2-7, with TRBD1 matching over 8 bases. CDR1 is ENHRY and CDR2 is SYGVKD in the germline V gene. The CDR3 runs 15 residues. Trimming removed 3 bases from V and 4 bases from J; junction bases left unmatched: 8. The CDR3 nucleotides are TGTGCCATCAGTGAATATGGACAGGGAGAGTACGAGCAGTACTTC. The encoded protein is CAISEYGQGEYEQYF.

The chain is built from TRBV5-1 and TRBJ2-7; D not resolved. The CDR3 spans 12 residues. CDR1 SGHRS and CDR2 YFSETQ come from the germline V gene. The V end was cut by 0 bases, the J end by 4 bases, with 5 bases between. The CDR3 loop is CASSLGQYEQYF. CDR3 sequence (DNA): TGCGCCAGCAGCTTGGGGCAGTACGAGCAGTACTTC.

This sequence joins TRBV19 and TRBJ2-1, with TRBD2 matching 11 bases. Germline-derived CDR1 and CDR2 are LNHDA and SQIVND (reference sequence). The ends lost 6 bases at V and 0 bases at J; junction bases unmatched: 13. The CDR3 runs to 19 residues. The CDR3 nucleotides read TGTGCCAGTAGGTCACTAGCGGGGGATTTAATGAGCTCCTACAATGAGCAGTTCTTC. It translates to CASRSLAGDLMSSYNEQFF. Drawing the rest from reference TRBV19 and TRBJ2-1, the complete variable domain is DGGITQSPKYLFRKEGQNVTLSCEQNLNHDAMYWYRQDPGQGLRLIYYSQIVNDFQKGDIAEGYSVSREKKESFPLTVTSAQKNPTAFYLCASRSLAGDLMSSYNEQFFGPGTRLTVL.

The gene calls are TRBV12-5 and TRBJ2-5, with no clear D. CDR1 is LGHNT and CDR2 is FRNRAP in the germline V gene. This CDR3 is built from 16 residues. Trimming cost V 7 bases and J 1 base, with 19 bases left between them. For the CDR3, the DNA is TGTGCTAGTGCCCCCCCGGGTCCCGCTTTCCAAGAGACCCAGTACTTC. The encoded protein is CASAPPGPAFQETQYF.

The chain couples TRBV27 to TRBJ2-1; 8 bases are shared with TRBD2. Trimming removed 8 bases from V and 7 bases from J; junction bases left unmatched: 7. Germline V gene lookup returns CDR1 MNHEY and CDR2 SMNVEV (reference sequence). The CDR3 is 13 residues long. CDR3 in amino acids: CASRTSSINEQFF. The CDR3, as DNA: TGTGCCAGCCGGACTAGCAGCATAAATGAGCAGTTCTTC.

The CDR3 loop reads CASSPDREETQYF. CDR3 DNA: TGTGCCAGCAGTCCGGACAGGGAAGAGACCCAGTACTTC. V usage is TRBV6-1 and J usage is TRBJ2-5; 8 bases are a match to TRBD1. Germline CDR1 is MNHNS and CDR2 is SASEGT. CDR3 length: 13 residues. Trimming at V came to 5 bases and at J to 3 bases, leaving 2 bases not matched to a gene.

The chain carries TRBV19 and TRBJ1-1, with 10 bases identical to TRBD1. The CDR3 is 16 amino acids. V dropped 3 bases and J dropped 0; count of bases not matched to a gene: 4. Germline CDR1 reads LNHDA; CDR2 reads SQIVND (reference sequence). Here the CDR3 DNA reads TGTGCCAGTAGTATGGACAGGGGGGGTTTGAACACTGAAGCTTTCTTT. Translation: CASSMDRGGLNTEAFF.

V is TRBV4-2 and J is TRBJ2-1; TRBD2 matches at 9 bases. V shed 3 bases, J shed 5 bases, and the junction held 8 bases outside the gene matches. Germline V lookup: CDR1 LGHNA, CDR2 YNFKEQ. The CDR3 has 16 amino acids. The chain's CDR3 is CASSQVPGLANNEQFF. In DNA form, the CDR3 reads TGTGCCAGCAGCCAGGTTCCGGGACTAGCAAACAATGAGCAGTTCTTC.

The CDR3 loop reads CASSPSYLTGRNIQYF. DNA of the CDR3: TGTGCCAGCAGCCCCTCATATTTGACAGGACGCAACATTCAGTACTTC. This sequence joins TRBV5-6 and TRBJ2-4, with a weak D call TRBD1 (6 bases). In germline, CDR1 is SGHDT, CDR2 YYEEEE. Trimming pared 4 bases from V and 7 bases from J, leaving 21 bases between. The CDR3 extends over 16 amino acids.

This chain uses TRBV5-1 with TRBJ1-5; possible D gene TRBD1, 6 bases. Germline loops: CDR1 SGHRS, CDR2 YFSETQ. The CDR3 is 15 residues long. V lost 0 bases, J lost 3 bases, and 10 bases lay in between. In nucleotides, the CDR3 is TGCGCCAGCAGCTTGGGGGGGCCATCCAATCAGCCCCAGCATTTT. It yields the protein CASSLGGPSNQPQHF.

The V gene is TRBV28, the J gene TRBJ2-2; 7 bases align to TRBD1. V was pared by 6 bases and J by 2 bases, with 6 bases of the junction left unmatched. From germline, CDR1 is MDHEN and CDR2 SYDVKM. This CDR3 has 15 amino acids. CDR3 sequence: CASRTGTVNTGELFF. For the CDR3, the DNA is TGTGCCAGCAGGACCGGGACAGTAAACACCGGGGAGCTGTTTTTT.

Points on this clone: Germline is not matched at one junction end, which may reflect a read error. The rearrangement links TRBV7-7 to TRBJ2-2, with D possibly matching TRBD1 (6 bases). Germline loops: CDR1 SSHAT, CDR2 FNYEAQ (reference sequence). There are 15 residues in the CDR3. The CDR3 DNA reads as TGTGCTAGCAGCTTAGAGGGACATTCCACCGGGGAGCTGTTTTTT. Its translation is CASSLEGHSTGELFF.

The V and J genes are TRBV11-3 and TRBJ2-1; the match to TRBD2 covers 13 bases. Germline V gene sequence: CDR1 SGHNT, CDR2 YENEEA. The ends lost 1 base at V and 6 bases at J; junction bases unmatched: 0. The CDR3 consists of 15 residues. In nucleotides, the CDR3 is TGTGCCAGCAGCTTAGGGACTAGCGGGAGCAATGAGCAGTTCTTC. This codes for CASSLGTSGSNEQFF.

With respect to this clone: One end of the junction is discordant with germline, which a read error may explain. At the DNA level, this CDR3 is encoded by other sequences in the same sample as well. The chain carries TRBV2 and TRBJ1-6; 8 bases agree with TRBD1. CDR1 and CDR2 (germline): SNHLY, FYNNEI. The length of the CDR3 is 15 residues. The CDR3 region is CASSEQGARNSPLHF. Written as DNA, the CDR3 is TGTGCCAGCAGTGAACAGGGGGCTCGGAATTCACCCCTCCACTTC.

The chain employs TRBV5-1 and TRBJ2-1; TRBD2 aligns across 11 bases. V lost 1 base, J lost 4 bases, and 7 bases stayed unmatched. Germline V gene sequence: CDR1 SGHRS, CDR2 YFSETQ. CDR3 length: 17 residues. CDR3 DNA: TGCGCCAGCAGCTTGACCGGGACTAGCGGCTTATACAATGAGCAGTTCTTC. This sequence encodes CASSLTGTSGLYNEQFF.

This sequence joins TRBV5-1 and TRBJ2-3, with 7 bases that match TRBD2. The CDR3 totals 15 residues. J was trimmed by 3 bases and V by 4 bases; bases with no gene match: 8. CDR1 is SGHRS, CDR2 YFSETQ, per germline. The CDR3 protein is CASSLSGGGTDTQYF. The CDR3 DNA reads as TGCGCCAGCAGCCTTTCGGGAGGAGGAACAGATACGCAGTATTTT.

The chain carries TRBV4-2 and TRBJ1-2; TRBD1 agrees at 9 bases. The CDR3 is 15 residues long. The J segment lost 6 bases and the V segment lost 2 bases, leaving 7 bases of the junction unmatched. The germline V gene encodes CDR1 LGHNA and CDR2 YNFKEQ. For the CDR3, the DNA is TGTGCCAGCAGCCAACCCCCGGGACAGGGTCATGGCTACACCTTC. Its protein product is CASSQPPGQGHGYTF.

The rearrangement joins TRBV10-1 to TRBJ1-2; 9 nucleotides align to TRBD1. The J segment lost 3 bases and the V segment lost 5 bases, leaving 4 bases of the junction unmatched. The CDR3 is made up of 14 amino acids. The germline CDR1 and CDR2 sequences are WNHNN and SYGVQD (reference sequence). The CDR3 is CASSRTGEDYGYTF. DNA of the CDR3: TGCGCCAGCAGTCGGACAGGGGAGGACTATGGCTACACCTTC.

The rearrangement joins TRBV6-5 to TRBJ2-2, with TRBD2 matching 10 bases. The V gene's germline CDR1 is MNHEY and CDR2 SVGAGI. J lost 7 bases, V lost 6 bases, and 8 bases had no gene match. The CDR3 runs 15 residues. The CDR3 DNA reads as TGTGCCAGCAGACCCAGCGGGGGGGCTGTCGGGGAGCTGTTTTTT. Translated: CASRPSGGAVGELFF.

The chain combines TRBV28 with TRBJ1-5, with 7 bases identical to TRBD1. V was pared by 2 bases and J by 7 bases, with 2 bases of the junction left unmatched. The CDR3 spans 13 residues. Germline V gives CDR1 MDHEN, CDR2 SYDVKM. The DNA of the CDR3 is TGTGCCAGCAGTTTACAGGGGGGACAGCCCCAGCATTTT. Protein product: CASSLQGGQPQHF.

The chain joins TRBV7-8 to TRBJ2-1; TRBD2 agrees at 10 bases. V was pared by 3 bases and J by 2 bases, with 7 bases of the junction left unmatched. Germline CDR1 is SGHVS and CDR2 is FQNEAQ. The CDR3 is 17 residues long. CDR3 loop: CASSFSLLAGAYNEQFF. The CDR3, as DNA: TGTGCCAGCAGCTTCTCGTTGCTAGCGGGAGCCTACAATGAGCAGTTCTTC.

V and J are TRBV7-9 and TRBJ2-7, with D uncertain. CDR1 SEHNR and CDR2 FQNEAQ come from the germline V gene (reference sequence). Trimming took off 1 base at V and 3 bases at J, with 10 bases between the two ends. This CDR3 contains 14 residues. The CDR3 here is CASSLVGSHYEQYF. The CDR3 DNA is TGTGCCAGCAGCTTAGTTGGCTCACACTACGAGCAGTACTTC. Full variable domain (outside the CDR3, taken from reference TRBV7-9 and TRBJ2-7): DTGVSQNPRHKITKRGQNVTFRCDPISEHNRLYWYRQTLGQGPEFLTYFQNEAQLEKSRLLSDRFSAERPKGSFSTLEIQRTEQGDSAMYLCASSLVGSHYEQYFGPGTRLTVT.

The chain recombines TRBV7-8 with TRBJ1-2; D remains unclear. This CDR3 comprises 16 residues. Germline V lookup: CDR1 SGHVS, CDR2 FQNEAQ. Trimming removed 1 base from V and 3 bases from J, with 15 bases in between. The CDR3 region has the DNA TGTGCCAGCAGCTTAGGCGCGGGCAGACGGGACTATGGCTACACCTTC. Translating it yields CASSLGAGRRDYGYTF. Drawing the rest from reference TRBV7-8 and TRBJ1-2, the complete variable domain is GAGVSQSPRYKVAKRGQDVALRCDPISGHVSLFWYQQALGQGPEFLTYFQNEAQLDKSGLPSDRFFAERPEGSVSTLKIQRTQQEDSAVYLCASSLGAGRRDYGYTFGSGTRLTVV.

This clone was picked up one time. V gene TRBV18 combines with J gene TRBJ1-1; D unclear. V was trimmed by 2 bases and J by 1 base, leaving 8 bases between them. CDR3 length: 14 amino acids. The V gene's germline CDR1 is KGHSH and CDR2 LQKENI. CDR3 in amino acids: CASSPGHPNTEAFF. The CDR3, as DNA: TGTGCCAGCTCACCAGGGCACCCGAACACTGAAGCTTTCTTT.

This rearrangement joins TRBV4-1 to TRBJ1-5, with unresolved D. V shed 3 bases and J shed 1 base, with 10 bases lying between them. This CDR3 has 15 amino acids. The V gene's germline CDR1 is MGHRA and CDR2 YSYEKL. CDR3: CASSHGLGSNQPQHF. The CDR3 coding sequence is TGCGCCAGCAGCCACGGACTCGGGAGCAATCAGCCCCAGCATTTT.

The V gene is TRBV10-3, the J gene TRBJ2-3; TRBD2 matches at 10 bases. Germline assignment: CDR1 ENHRY and CDR2 SYGVKD. The CDR3 totals 15 residues. With 5 bases clipped from V and 6 bases from J, the junction kept 8 bases outside the gene matches. The CDR3 loop is CAISPAGGPGDTQYF. The CDR3 nucleotides are TGTGCCATCAGTCCAGCGGGAGGGCCGGGGGATACGCAGTATTTT.